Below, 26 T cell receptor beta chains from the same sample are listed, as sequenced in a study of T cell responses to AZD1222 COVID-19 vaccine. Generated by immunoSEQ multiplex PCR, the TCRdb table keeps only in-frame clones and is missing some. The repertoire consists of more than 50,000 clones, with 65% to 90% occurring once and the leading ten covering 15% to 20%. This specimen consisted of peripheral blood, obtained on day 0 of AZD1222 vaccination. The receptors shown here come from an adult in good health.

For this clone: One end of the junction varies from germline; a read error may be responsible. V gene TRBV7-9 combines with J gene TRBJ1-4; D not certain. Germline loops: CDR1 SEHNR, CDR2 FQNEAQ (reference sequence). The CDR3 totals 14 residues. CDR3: CASRLAGTNEKLFF. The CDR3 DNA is TGTGCCAGCAGATTAGCGGGGACTAATGAAAAACTGTTTTTT.

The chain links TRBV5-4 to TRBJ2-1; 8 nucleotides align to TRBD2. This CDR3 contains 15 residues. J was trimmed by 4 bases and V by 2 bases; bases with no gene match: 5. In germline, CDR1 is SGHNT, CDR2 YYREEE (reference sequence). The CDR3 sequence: CASSLETSGYNEQFF. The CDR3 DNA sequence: TGTGCCAGCAGCTTAGAAACTAGCGGATACAATGAGCAGTTCTTC.

The CDR3 is CASSSGGASGRIYEQYF. The CDR3 nucleotides read TGTGCCAGCAGCTCGGGAGGTGCTAGCGGGAGGATATACGAGCAGTACTTC. The J gene is TRBJ2-7, the V gene TRBV5-4; 11 bases map to TRBD2. The length of the CDR3 is 17 residues. CDR1 and CDR2 from the germline V gene are SGHNT and YYREEE (reference sequence). V lost 3 bases to trimming and J lost 4 bases; unmatched junction nucleotides: 12.

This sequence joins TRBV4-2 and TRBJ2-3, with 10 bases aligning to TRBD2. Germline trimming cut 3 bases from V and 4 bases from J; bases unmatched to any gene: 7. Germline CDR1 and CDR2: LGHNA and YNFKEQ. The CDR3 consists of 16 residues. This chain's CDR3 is CASSQSGTSVPDTQYF. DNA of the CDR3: TGTGCCAGCAGCCAGAGTGGGACTAGCGTGCCAGATACGCAGTATTTT.

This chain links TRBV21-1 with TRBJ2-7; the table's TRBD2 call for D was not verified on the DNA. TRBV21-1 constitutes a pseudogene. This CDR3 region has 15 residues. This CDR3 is CASTPSGGRALEQYV. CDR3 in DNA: TGTGCCAGCACCCCGTCGGGCGGGAGGGCCCTCGAGCAGTACGTC.

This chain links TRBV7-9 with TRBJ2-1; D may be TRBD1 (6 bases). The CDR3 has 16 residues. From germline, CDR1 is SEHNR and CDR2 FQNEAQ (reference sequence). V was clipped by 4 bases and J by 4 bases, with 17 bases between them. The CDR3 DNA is TGTGCCAGCAGCTCTAATCACCCGGACAGTTACAATGAGCAGTTCTTC. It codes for CASSSNHPDSYNEQFF. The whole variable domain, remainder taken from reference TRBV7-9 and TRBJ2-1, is DTGVSQNPRHKITKRGQNVTFRCDPISEHNRLYWYRQTLGQGPEFLTYFQNEAQLEKSRLLSDRFSAERPKGSFSTLEIQRTEQGDSAMYLCASSSNHPDSYNEQFFGPGTRLTVL.

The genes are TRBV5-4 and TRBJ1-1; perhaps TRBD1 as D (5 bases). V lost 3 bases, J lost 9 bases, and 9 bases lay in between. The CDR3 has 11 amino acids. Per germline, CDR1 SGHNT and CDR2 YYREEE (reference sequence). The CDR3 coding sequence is TGTGCCAGCAGCTCCGAGGGGAAAGCTTTCTTT. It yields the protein CASSSEGKAFF.

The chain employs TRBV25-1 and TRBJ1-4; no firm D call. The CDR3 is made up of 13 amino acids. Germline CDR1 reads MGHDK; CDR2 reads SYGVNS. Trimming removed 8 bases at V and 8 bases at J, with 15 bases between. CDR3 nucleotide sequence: TGTGCCAGCGTCCGGTCAGGCAACGAAAAACTGTTTTTT. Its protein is CASVRSGNEKLFF.

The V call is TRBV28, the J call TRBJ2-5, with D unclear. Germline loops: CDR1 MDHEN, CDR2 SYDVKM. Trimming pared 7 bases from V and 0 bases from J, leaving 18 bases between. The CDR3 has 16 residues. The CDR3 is CASTLSPAQYQETQYF. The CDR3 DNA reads TGTGCCAGCACCCTTAGCCCGGCACAGTACCAAGAGACCCAGTACTTC.

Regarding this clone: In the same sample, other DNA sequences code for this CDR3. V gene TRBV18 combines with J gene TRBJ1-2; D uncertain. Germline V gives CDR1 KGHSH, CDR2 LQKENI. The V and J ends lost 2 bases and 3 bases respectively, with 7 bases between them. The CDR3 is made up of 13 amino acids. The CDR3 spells CASSPGTDYGYTF. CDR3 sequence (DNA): TGTGCCAGCTCACCAGGAACAGACTATGGCTACACCTTC.

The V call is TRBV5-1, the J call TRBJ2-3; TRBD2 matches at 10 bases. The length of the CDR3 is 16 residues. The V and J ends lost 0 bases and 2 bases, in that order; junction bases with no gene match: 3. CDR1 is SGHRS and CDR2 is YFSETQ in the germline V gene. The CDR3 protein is CASSLASGRNTDTQYF. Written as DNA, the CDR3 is TGCGCCAGCAGCTTGGCTAGCGGGAGAAACACAGATACGCAGTATTTT.

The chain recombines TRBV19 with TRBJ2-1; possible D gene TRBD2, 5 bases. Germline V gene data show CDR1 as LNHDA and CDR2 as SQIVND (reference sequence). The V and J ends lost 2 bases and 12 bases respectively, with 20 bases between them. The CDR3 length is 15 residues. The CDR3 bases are TGTGCCAGTAGTATACCATCGGGAAGGGCGAACCGGCAGTTCTTC. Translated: CASSIPSGRANRQFF. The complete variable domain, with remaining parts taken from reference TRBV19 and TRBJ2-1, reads DGGITQSPKYLFRKEGQNVTLSCEQNLNHDAMYWYRQDPGQGLRLIYYSQIVNDFQKGDIAEGYSVSREKKESFPLTVTSAQKNPTAFYLCASSIPSGRANRQFFGPGTRLTVL.

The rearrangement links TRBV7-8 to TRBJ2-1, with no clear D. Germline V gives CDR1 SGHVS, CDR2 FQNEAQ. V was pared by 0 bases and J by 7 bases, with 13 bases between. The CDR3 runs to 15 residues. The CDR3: CASSLALSPSNEQFF. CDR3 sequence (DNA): TGTGCCAGCAGCTTAGCGCTAAGCCCCAGTAATGAGCAGTTCTTC.

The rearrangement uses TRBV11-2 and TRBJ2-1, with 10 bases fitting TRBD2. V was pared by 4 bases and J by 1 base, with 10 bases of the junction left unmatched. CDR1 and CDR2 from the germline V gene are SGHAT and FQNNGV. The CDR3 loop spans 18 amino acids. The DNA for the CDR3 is TGTGCCAGCAGCTCTACCGGGACTAGCGACTCATCCTACAATGAGCAGTTCTTC. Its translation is CASSSTGTSDSSYNEQFF.

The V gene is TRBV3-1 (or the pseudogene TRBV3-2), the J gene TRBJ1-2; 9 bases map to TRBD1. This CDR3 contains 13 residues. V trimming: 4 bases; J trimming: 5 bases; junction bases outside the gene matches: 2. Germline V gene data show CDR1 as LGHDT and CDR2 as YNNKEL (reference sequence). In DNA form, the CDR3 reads TGTGCCAGCAGCCTAGGGACAGGGTATGGCTACACCTTC. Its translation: CASSLGTGYGYTF.

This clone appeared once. The CDR3 reads CASRQQGGTEAFF. The CDR3 DNA sequence: TGTGCCAGCAGACAACAGGGGGGCACTGAAGCTTTCTTT. The genes are TRBV6-5 and TRBJ1-1, with 8 bases lining up with TRBD1. Per germline, CDR1 MNHEY and CDR2 SVGAGI. The CDR3 length is 13 residues. V lost 6 bases to trimming and J lost 4 bases; unmatched junction nucleotides: 4.

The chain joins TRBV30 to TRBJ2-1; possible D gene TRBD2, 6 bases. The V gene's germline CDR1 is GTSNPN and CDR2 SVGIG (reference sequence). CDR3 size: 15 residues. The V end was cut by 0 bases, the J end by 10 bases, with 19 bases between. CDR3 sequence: CAWSVGGTNSREQFF. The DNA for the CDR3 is TGTGCCTGGAGTGTAGGAGGGACCAATTCCCGGGAGCAGTTCTTC.

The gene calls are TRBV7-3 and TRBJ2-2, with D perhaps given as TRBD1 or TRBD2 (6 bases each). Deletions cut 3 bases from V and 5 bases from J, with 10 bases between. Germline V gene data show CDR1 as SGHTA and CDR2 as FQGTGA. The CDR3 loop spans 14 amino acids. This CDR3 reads CASSFRRGTGELFF. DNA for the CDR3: TGTGCCAGCAGCTTTAGGAGGGGGACCGGGGAGCTGTTTTTT.

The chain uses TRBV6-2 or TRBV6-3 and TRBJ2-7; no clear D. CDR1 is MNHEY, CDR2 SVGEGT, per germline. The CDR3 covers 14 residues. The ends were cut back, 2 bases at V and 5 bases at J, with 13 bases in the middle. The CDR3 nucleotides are TGTGCCAGCAGTTACGAAGGGTATACGGACGAGCAGTACTTC. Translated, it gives CASSYEGYTDEQYF.

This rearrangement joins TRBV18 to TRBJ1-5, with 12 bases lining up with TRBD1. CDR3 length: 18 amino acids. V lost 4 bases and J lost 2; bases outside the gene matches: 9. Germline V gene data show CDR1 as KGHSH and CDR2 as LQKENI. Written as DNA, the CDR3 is TGTGCCAGCTCACGGGGGGACAGGGGGCAGAAAGGCAATCAGCCCCAGCATTTT. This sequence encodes CASSRGDRGQKGNQPQHF.

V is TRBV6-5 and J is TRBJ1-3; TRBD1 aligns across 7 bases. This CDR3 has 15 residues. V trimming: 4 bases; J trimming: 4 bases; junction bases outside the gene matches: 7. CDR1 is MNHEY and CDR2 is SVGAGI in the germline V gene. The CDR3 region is CASSSPTGSGNTIYF. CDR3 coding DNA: TGTGCCAGCAGTTCTCCGACAGGGTCAGGAAACACCATATATTTT.

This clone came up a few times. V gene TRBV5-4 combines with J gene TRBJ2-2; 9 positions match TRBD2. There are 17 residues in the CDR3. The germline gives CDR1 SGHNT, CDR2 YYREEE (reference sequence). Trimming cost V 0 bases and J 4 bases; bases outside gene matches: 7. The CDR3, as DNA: TGTGCCAGCAGCTTGGGGGGTAGCGGGAGTCCCACCGGGGAGCTGTTTTTT. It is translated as CASSLGGSGSPTGELFF.

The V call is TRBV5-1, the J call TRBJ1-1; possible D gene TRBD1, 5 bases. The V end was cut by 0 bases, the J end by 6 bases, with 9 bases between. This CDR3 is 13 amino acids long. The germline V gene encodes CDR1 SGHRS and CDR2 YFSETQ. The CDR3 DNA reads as TGCGCCAGCAGCTTGGTAGTCAGGGCTGAAGCTTTCTTT. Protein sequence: CASSLVVRAEAFF.

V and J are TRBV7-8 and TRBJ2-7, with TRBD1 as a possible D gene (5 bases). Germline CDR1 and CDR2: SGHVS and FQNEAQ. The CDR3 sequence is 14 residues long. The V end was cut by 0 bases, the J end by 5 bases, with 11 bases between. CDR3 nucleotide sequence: TGTGCCAGCAGCTTAGCGGGGCGCATTCACGAGCAGTACGTC. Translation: CASSLAGRIHEQYV.

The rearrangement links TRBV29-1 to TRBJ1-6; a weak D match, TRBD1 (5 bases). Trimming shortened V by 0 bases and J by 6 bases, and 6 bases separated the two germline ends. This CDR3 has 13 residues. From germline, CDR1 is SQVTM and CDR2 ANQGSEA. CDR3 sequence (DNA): TGCAGCGTTGAAGAGACAGCTAATTCACCCCTCCACTTT. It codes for CSVEETANSPLHF.

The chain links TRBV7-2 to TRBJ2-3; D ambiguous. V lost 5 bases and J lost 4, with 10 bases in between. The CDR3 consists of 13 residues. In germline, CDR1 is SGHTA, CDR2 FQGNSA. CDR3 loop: CASSLRRADTQYF. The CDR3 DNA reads TGTGCCAGCAGCCTTCGAAGGGCAGATACGCAGTATTTT.